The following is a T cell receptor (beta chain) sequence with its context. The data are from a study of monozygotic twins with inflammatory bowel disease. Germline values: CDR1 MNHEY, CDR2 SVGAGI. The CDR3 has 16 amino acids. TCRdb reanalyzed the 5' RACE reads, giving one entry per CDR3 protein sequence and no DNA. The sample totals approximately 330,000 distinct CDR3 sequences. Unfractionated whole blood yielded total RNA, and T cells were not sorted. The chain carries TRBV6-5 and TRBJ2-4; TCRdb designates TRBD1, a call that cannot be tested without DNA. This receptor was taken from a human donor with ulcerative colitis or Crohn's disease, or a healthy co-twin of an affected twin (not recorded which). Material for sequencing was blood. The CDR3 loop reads CASSYSPTGVKNIQYF.